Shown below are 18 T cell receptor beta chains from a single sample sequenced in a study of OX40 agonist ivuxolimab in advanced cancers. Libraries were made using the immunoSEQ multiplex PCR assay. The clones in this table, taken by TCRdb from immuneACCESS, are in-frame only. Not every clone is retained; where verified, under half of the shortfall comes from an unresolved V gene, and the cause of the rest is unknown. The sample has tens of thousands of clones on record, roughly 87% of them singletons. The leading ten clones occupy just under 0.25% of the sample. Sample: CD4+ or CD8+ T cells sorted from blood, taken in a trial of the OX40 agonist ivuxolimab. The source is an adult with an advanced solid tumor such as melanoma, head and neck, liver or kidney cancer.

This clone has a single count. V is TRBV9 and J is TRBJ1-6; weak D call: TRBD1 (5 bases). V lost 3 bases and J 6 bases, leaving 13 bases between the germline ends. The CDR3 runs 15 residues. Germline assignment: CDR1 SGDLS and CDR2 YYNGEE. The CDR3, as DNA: TGTGCCAGCAGCGGGACACCTTATGGTAATTCACCCCTCCACTTT. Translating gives CASSGTPYGNSPLHF.

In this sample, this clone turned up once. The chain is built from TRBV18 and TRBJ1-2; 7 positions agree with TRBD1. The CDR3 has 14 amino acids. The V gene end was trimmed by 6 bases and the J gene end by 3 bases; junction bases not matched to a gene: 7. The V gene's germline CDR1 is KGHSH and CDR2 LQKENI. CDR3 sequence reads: CASSQGQAYYGYTF. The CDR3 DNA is TGTGCCAGCTCCCAAGGACAGGCCTACTATGGCTACACCTTC.

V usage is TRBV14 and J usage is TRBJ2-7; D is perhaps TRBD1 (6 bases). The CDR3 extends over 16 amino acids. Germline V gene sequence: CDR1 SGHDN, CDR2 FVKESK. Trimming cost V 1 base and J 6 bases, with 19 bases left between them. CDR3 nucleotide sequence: TGTGCCAGCAGCCAAGCTTCGGGGCAGGGGCCACCCGAGCAGTACTTC. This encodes CASSQASGQGPPEQYF.

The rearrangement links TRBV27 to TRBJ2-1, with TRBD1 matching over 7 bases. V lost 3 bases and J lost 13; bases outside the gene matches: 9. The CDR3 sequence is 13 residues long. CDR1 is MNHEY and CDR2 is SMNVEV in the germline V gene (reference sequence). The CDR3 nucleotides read TGTGCCAGCAGTTTGTTTGAGGGGGCTCCCCAGTTCTTC. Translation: CASSLFEGAPQFF.

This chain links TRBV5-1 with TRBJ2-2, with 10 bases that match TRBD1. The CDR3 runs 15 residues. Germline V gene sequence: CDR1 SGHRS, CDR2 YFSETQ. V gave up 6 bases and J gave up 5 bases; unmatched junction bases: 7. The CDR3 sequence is CASTEDRGLTGELFF. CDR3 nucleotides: TGCGCCAGCACTGAAGACAGGGGGCTAACCGGGGAGCTGTTTTTT. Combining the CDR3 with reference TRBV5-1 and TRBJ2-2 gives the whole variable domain KAGVTQTPRYLIKTRGQQVTLSCSPISGHRSVSWYQQTPGQGLQFLFEYFSETQRNKGNFPGRFSGRQFSNSRSEMNVSTLELGDSALYLCASTEDRGLTGELFFGEGSRLTVL.

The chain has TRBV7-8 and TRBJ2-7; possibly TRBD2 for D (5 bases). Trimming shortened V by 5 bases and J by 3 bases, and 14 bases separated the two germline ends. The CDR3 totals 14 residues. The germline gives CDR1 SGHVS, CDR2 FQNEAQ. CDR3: CASSLRDSNYEQYF. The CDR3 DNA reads TGTGCCAGCAGCCTTCGGGATTCCAACTACGAGCAGTACTTC.

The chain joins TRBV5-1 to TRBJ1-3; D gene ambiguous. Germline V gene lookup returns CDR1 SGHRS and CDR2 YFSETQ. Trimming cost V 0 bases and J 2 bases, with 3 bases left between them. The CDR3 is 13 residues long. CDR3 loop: CASSLGTGNTIYF. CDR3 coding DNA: TGCGCCAGCAGCTTGGGGACTGGAAACACCATATATTTT. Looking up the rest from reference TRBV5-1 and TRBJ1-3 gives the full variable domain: KAGVTQTPRYLIKTRGQQVTLSCSPISGHRSVSWYQQTPGQGLQFLFEYFSETQRNKGNFPGRFSGRQFSNSRSEMNVSTLELGDSALYLCASSLGTGNTIYFGEGSWLTVV.

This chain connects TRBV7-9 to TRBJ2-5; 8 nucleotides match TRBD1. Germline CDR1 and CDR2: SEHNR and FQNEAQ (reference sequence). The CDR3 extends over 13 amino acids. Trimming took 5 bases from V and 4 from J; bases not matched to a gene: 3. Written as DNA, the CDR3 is TGTGCCAGCAGCCGCGGACAGGGAGAGACCCAGTACTTC. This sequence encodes CASSRGQGETQYF.

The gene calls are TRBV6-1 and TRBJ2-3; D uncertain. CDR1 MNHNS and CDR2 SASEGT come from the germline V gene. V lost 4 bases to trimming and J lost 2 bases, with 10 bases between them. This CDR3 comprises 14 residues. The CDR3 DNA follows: TGTGCCAGCAGTGTAGTGGGTTACACAGATACGCAGTATTTT. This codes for CASSVVGYTDTQYF.

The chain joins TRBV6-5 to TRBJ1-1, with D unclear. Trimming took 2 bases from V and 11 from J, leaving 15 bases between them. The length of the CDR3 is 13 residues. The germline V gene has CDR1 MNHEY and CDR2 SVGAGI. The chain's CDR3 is CASSYRGSVLAFF. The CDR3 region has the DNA TGTGCCAGCAGTTACCGAGGATCGGTGTTGGCTTTCTTT.

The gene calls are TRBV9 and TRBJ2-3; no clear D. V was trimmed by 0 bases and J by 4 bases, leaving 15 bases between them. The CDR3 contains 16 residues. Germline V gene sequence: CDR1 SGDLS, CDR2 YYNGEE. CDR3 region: CASSVGKARLADTQYF. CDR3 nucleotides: TGTGCCAGCAGCGTAGGCAAGGCTAGATTGGCAGATACGCAGTATTTT.

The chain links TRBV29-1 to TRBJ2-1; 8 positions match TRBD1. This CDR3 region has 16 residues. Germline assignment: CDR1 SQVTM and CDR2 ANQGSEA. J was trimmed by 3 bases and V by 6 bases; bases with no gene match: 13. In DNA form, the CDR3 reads TGCAGCGTGAAATTCGGGACAGGCCCTAACTACAATGAGCAGTTCTTC. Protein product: CSVKFGTGPNYNEQFF.

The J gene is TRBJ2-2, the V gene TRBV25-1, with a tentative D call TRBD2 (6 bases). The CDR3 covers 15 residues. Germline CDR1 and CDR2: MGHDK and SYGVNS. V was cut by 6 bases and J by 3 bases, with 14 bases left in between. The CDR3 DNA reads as TGTGCCAGCAGCGCCCCGGGACTCTACACCGGGGAGCTGTTTTTT. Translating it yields CASSAPGLYTGELFF.

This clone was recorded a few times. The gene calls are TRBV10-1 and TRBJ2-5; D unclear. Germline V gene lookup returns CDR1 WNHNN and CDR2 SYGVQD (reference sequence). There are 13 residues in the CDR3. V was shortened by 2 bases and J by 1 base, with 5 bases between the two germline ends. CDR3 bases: TGCGCCAGCAGTGAGAGGGTCCAAGAGACCCAGTACTTC. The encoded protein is CASSERVQETQYF.

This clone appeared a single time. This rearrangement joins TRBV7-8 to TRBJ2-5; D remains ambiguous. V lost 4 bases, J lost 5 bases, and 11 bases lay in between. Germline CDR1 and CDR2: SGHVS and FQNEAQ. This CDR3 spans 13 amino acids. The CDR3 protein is CASSSVSPETQYF. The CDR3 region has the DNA TGTGCCAGCAGCTCGGTTAGTCCTGAGACCCAGTACTTC.

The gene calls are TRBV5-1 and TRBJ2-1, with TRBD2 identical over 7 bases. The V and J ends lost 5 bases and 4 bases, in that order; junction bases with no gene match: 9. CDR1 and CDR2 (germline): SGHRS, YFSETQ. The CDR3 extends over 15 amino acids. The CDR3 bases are TGCGCCAGCAGGGCTAGCGGAGCGACTTACAATGAGCAGTTCTTC. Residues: CASRASGATYNEQFF.

CDR3: CASSQAGGRETQYF. The DNA for the CDR3 is TGCGCCTCGAGCCAGGCAGGGGGCAGGGAGACCCAGTACTTC. The chain links TRBV4-1 to TRBJ2-5; 8 bases agree with TRBD1. This CDR3 contains 14 residues. The ends lost 11 bases at V and 5 bases at J; junction bases unmatched: 13. Germline V gives CDR1 MGHRA, CDR2 YSYEKL.

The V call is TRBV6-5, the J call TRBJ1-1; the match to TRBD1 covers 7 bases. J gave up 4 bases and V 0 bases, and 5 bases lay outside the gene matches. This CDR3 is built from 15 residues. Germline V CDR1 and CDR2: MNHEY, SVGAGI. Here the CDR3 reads CASSYSTQGGTEAFF. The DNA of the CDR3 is TGTGCCAGCAGTTACTCGACTCAGGGGGGCACTGAAGCTTTCTTT.